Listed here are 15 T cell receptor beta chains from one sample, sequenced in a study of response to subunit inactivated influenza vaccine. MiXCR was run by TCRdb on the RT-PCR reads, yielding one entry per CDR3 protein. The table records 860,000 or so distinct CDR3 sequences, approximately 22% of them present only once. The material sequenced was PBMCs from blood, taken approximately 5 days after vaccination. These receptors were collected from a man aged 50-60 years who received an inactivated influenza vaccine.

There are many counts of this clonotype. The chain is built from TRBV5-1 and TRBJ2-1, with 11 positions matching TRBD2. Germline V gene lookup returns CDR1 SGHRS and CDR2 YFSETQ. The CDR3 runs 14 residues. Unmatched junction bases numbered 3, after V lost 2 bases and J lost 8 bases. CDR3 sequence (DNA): TGCGCCAGCAGCTTAGGACTAGCGGGCTATGAGCAGTTCTTC. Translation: CASSLGLAGYEQFF. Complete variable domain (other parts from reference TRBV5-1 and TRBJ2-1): KAGVTQTPRYLIKTRGQQVTLSCSPISGHRSVSWYQQTPGQGLQFLFEYFSETQRNKGNFPGRFSGRQFSNSRSEMNVSTLELGDSALYLCASSLGLAGYEQFFGPGTRLTVL.

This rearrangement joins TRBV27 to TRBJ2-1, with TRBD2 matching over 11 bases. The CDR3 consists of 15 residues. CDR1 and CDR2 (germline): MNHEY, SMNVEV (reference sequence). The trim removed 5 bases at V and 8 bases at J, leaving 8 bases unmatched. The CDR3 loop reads CASSPGTSGWDEQFF. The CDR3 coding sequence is TGTGCCAGCAGTCCCGGGACTAGCGGATGGGATGAGCAGTTCTTC.

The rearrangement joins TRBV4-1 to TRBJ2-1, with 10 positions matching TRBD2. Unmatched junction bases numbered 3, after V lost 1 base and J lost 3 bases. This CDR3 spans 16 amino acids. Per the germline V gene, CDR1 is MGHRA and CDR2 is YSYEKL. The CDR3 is CASSQVERGGYNEQFF. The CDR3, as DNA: TGCGCCAGCAGCCAAGTTGAGCGGGGGGGCTACAATGAGCAGTTCTTC.

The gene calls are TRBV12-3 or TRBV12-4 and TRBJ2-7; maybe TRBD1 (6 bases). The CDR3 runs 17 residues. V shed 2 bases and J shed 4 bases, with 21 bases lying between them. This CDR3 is CASSLWGPGTWNYEQYF. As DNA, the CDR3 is TGTGCCAGCAGTTTATGGGGACCCGGGACATGGAATTACGAGCAGTACTTC.

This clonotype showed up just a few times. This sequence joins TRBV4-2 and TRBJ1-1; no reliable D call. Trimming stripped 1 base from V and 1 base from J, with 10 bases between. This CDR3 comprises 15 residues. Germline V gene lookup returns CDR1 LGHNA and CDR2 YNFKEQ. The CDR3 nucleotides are TGTGCCAGCAGCCAAGTCGGCAGGCCGAACACTGAAGCTTTCTTT. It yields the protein CASSQVGRPNTEAFF.

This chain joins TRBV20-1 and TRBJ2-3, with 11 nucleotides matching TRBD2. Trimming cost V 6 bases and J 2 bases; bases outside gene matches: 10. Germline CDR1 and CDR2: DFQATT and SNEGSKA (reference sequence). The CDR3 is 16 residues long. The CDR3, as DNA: TGCAGTGCCCGGGGGCCGGGACTAGCGGTCACAGATACGCAGTATTTT. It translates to CSARGPGLAVTDTQYF.

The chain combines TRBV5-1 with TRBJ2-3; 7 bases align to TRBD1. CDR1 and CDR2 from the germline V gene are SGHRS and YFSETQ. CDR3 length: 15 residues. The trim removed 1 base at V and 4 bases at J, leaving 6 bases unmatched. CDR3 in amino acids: CASSLKGGSADTQYF. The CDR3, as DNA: TGCGCCAGCAGCTTGAAAGGGGGCAGCGCAGATACGCAGTATTTT. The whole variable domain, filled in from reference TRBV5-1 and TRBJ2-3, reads KAGVTQTPRYLIKTRGQQVTLSCSPISGHRSVSWYQQTPGQGLQFLFEYFSETQRNKGNFPGRFSGRQFSNSRSEMNVSTLELGDSALYLCASSLKGGSADTQYFGPGTRLTVL.

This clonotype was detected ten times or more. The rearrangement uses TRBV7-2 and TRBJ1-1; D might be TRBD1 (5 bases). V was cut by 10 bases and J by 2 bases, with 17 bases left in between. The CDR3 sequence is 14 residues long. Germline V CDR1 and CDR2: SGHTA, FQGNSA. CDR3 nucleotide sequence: TGTGCCACCGCGTGGGGGGGAGTTAACACTGAAGCTTTCTTT. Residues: CATAWGGVNTEAFF. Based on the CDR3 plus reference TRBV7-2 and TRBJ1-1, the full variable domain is GAGVSQSPSNKVTEKGKDVELRCDPISGHTALYWYRQSLGQGLEFLIYFQGNSAPDKSGLPSDRFSAERTGGSVSTLTIQRTQQEDSAVYLCATAWGGVNTEAFFGQGTRLTVV.

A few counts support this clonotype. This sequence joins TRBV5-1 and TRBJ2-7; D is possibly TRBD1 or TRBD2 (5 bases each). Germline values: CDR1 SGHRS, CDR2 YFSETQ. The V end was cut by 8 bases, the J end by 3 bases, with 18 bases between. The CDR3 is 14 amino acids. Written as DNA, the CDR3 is TGCGCCAGTACAAGTACCGGGACCGGCTACGAGCAGTACTTC. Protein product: CASTSTGTGYEQYF. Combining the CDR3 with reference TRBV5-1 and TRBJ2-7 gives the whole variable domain KAGVTQTPRYLIKTRGQQVTLSCSPISGHRSVSWYQQTPGQGLQFLFEYFSETQRNKGNFPGRFSGRQFSNSRSEMNVSTLELGDSALYLCASTSTGTGYEQYFGPGTRLTVT.

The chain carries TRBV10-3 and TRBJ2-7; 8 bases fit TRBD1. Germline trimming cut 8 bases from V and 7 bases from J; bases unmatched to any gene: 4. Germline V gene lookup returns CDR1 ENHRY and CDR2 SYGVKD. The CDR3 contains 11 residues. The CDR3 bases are TGTGCCATCCGGACAGGGCTGGAGCAGTACTTC. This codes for CAIRTGLEQYF.

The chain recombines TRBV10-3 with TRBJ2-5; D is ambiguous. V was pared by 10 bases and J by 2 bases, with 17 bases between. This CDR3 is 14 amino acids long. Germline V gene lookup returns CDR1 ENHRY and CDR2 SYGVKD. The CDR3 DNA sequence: TGTGCCACCTCCCTCCCAGGCAGACAAGAGACCCAGTACTTC. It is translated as CATSLPGRQETQYF.

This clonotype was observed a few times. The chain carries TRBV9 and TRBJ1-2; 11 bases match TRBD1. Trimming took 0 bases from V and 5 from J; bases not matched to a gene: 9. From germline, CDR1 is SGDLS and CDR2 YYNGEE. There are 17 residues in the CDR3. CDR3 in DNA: TGTGCCAGCAGCGTAGCGTCAGGACAGGGGGCGCGGTATGGCTACACCTTC. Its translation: CASSVASGQGARYGYTF.

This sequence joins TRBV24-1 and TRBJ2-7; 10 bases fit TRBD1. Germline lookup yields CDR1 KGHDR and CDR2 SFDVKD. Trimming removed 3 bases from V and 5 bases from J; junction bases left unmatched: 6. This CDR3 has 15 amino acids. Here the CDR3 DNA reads TGTGCCACCAGTGATACAGCCGGGACAGGGGACGAGCAGTACTTC. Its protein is CATSDTAGTGDEQYF.

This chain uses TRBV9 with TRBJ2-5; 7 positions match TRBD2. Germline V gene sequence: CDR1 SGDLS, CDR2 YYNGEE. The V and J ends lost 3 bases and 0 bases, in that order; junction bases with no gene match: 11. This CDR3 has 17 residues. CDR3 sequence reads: CASSAGASGGNQETQYF. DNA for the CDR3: TGTGCCAGCAGCGCTGGGGCTAGCGGAGGAAACCAAGAGACCCAGTACTTC. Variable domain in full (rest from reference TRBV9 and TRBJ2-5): DSGVTQTPKHLITATGQRVTLRCSPRSGDLSVYWYQQSLDQGLQFLIQYYNGEERAKGNILERFSAQQFPDLHSELNLSSLELGDSALYFCASSAGASGGNQETQYFGPGTRLLVL.

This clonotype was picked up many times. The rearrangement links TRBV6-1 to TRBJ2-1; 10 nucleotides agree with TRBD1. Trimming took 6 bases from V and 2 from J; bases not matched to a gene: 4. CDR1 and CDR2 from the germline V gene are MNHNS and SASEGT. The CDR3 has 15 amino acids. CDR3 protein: CASRWDRGTYNEQFF. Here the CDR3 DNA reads TGTGCCAGCAGATGGGACAGGGGAACCTACAATGAGCAGTTCTTC.